The 7 T cell receptor beta chains below were found in one sample sequenced in a study of CD4 T cells in relation to SARS-CoV-2 and coronaviruses. These receptors have no known antigen. Sequencing used immunoSEQ multiplex PCR; TCRdb keeps in-frame clones, though not all of them. The table includes some 29,000 clones, 60% to 85% detected once. The unexposed donors gave CD4+ T cells in 2011-2018, prior to COVID-19. Isolation of CD4+ T cells took place after approximately 11 days in culture. Input material: CD4+ T cells from PBMCs, cultured in vitro. The receptor source for this set is a human donor in good health.

This chain links TRBV7-2 with TRBJ2-1, with TRBD2 identical over 9 bases. This CDR3 contains 16 residues. The V and J ends lost 3 bases and 4 bases, in that order; junction bases with no gene match: 7. Germline V lookup: CDR1 SGHTA, CDR2 FQGNSA. DNA of the CDR3: TGTGCCAGCAGCTTGGCTAGCGGGAATTCATACAATGAGCAGTTCTTC. Protein product: CASSLASGNSYNEQFF.

The chain carries TRBV7-2 and TRBJ2-2; 7 bases line up with TRBD2. This CDR3 is built from 15 residues. CDR1 and CDR2 (germline): SGHTA, FQGNSA. With V trimmed by 1 base and J by 6 bases, 5 bases remained unmatched. DNA for the CDR3: TGTGCCAGCAGCTTAGATGGGAGGGAGTCCGGGGAGCTGTTTTTT. Its protein is CASSLDGRESGELFF.

The rearrangement uses TRBV7-2 and TRBJ1-5; D is unresolved. The CDR3 has 15 amino acids. Germline lookup yields CDR1 SGHTA and CDR2 FQGNSA. Trimming removed 4 bases from V and 0 bases from J, with 10 bases in between. CDR3 amino acids: CASSSPPVSNQPQHF. CDR3 DNA: TGTGCCAGCAGCTCGCCCCCAGTTAGCAATCAGCCCCAGCATTTT.

The chain recombines TRBV5-1 with TRBJ1-1, with D hard to call. CDR1 and CDR2 from the germline V gene are SGHRS and YFSETQ. This CDR3 spans 14 amino acids. Trimming removed 1 base from V and 2 bases from J, with 9 bases in between. The CDR3 spells CASSLRDGNTEAFF. In DNA, the CDR3 is TGCGCCAGCAGCTTGAGGGATGGCAACACTGAAGCTTTCTTT. Full variable domain (outside the CDR3, taken from reference TRBV5-1 and TRBJ1-1): KAGVTQTPRYLIKTRGQQVTLSCSPISGHRSVSWYQQTPGQGLQFLFEYFSETQRNKGNFPGRFSGRQFSNSRSEMNVSTLELGDSALYLCASSLRDGNTEAFFGQGTRLTVV.

The chain recombines TRBV11-2 with TRBJ1-4; TRBD1 is a possible D gene (6 bases). The CDR3 totals 14 residues. The germline V gene encodes CDR1 SGHAT and CDR2 FQNNGV. The ends were cut back, 1 base at V and 10 bases at J, with 13 bases in the middle. CDR3 nucleotide sequence: TGTGCCAGCAGCTTAGGGGTCAGAGGGGGAAAACTGTTTTTT. Residues: CASSLGVRGGKLFF.

This chain links TRBV5-1 with TRBJ1-1; the D gene is possibly TRBD1 (5 bases). CDR1 is SGHRS, CDR2 YFSETQ, per germline. This CDR3 has 13 residues. The germline V and J ends were trimmed by 3 bases and 6 bases, with 12 bases remaining between them. The CDR3 here is CASSSARGSEAFF. The CDR3 DNA reads TGCGCCAGCAGCTCGGCAAGGGGCTCTGAAGCTTTCTTT.

This clone appeared a few times. The chain uses TRBV11-2 and TRBJ1-4, with no clear D. CDR1 is SGHAT, CDR2 FQNNGV, per germline. This CDR3 has 15 residues. The V gene lost 1 base and the J gene lost 4 bases, with 10 bases spanning the gap. CDR3 nucleotides: TGTGCCAGCAGCTTAGCTGCCAGGTATAATGAAAAACTGTTTTTT. Amino acid sequence: CASSLAARYNEKLFF.